What follows describes a single T cell receptor beta chain. The sample is drawn from a study of blood T cell repertoires in COVID-19. In the original workflow: From reference gene primer amplification, estimates of nucleated cell counts were derived. Sequenced by immunoSEQ multiplex PCR; TCRdb stores in-frame clones only, minus some. V, J and clone size derive from that table, while D and trimming were established from the DNA sequence. The table includes roughly 130,000 clones, approximately 84% detected once. The study assigned cohorts using participant-reported clinical history. Germline V gene lookup returns CDR1 SEHNR and CDR2 FQNEAQ (reference sequence). This CDR3 has 14 residues. V lost 5 bases and J lost 6, with 13 bases in between.

The rearrangement links TRBV7-9 to TRBJ1-4; perhaps TRBD1 as D (5 bases). Input material: PBMCs or T cells enriched from blood (not recorded which). The origin of this receptor is a woman aged 50 to 60 with acute COVID-19. The CDR3 DNA is TGTGCCAGCAGCCTGGGGGGGTTTGATGAAAAACTGTTTTTT. Residues: CASSLGGFDEKLFF.